This is a list of T cell receptor beta chains from one sample in a study of CD8 T cells in Susac syndrome. TCRdb recomputed calls from the immunoSEQ multiplex PCR reads with MiXCR, one row per CDR3 protein. Among some 140,000 distinct CDR3 sequences listed, about 95% were seen once. Material: CD8+ T cells from PBMCs. These receptors came from a human donor with Susac syndrome. Both conserved end residues are part of each CDR3. Each record gives: J gene, D gene, clone size, V gene, CDR3 DNA, CDR3 protein. D genes are given only for firm matches. Rows may omit the clone size; those that give it use once, few, many or a size class.

TRBJ2-5 | TRBD2 | - | TRBV20-1 | TGCAGTGCTAGAGTCCCGACTAGCGGGACCGATCAAGAGACCCAGTACTTC | CSARVPTSGTDQETQYF
TRBJ2-1 | - | - | TRBV9 | TGTGCCAGCAGCGTAGTTAGTGGGGGGAATGAGCAGTTCTTC | CASSVVSGGNEQFF
TRBJ2-2 | TRBD2 | once | TRBV5-6 | TGTGCCAGCAGCCAACTAGCGGGAGTTTCCGGGGAGCTGTTTTTT | CASSQLAGVSGELFF
TRBJ2-7 | - | - | TRBV24-1 | TGTGCCACCAGTGACTCCAGGGACGAGCAGTACTTC | CATSDSRDEQYF
TRBJ2-7 | TRBD2 | - | TRBV12-5 | TGTGCTAGTGGTTTGGCTGACAATTCACCGATAGCGGGAGTCTACGAGCAGTACTTC | CASGLADNSPIAGVYEQYF
TRBJ2-7 | - | - | TRBV7-9 | TGTGCCAGCAGCCCGACAGTGAGCTCCTACGAGCAGTACTTC | CASSPTVSSYEQYF
TRBJ1-2 | - | - | TRBV18 | TGTGCCAGCTCCCGATCCACAGCCGGGGGCTACACCTTC | CASSRSTAGGYTF
TRBJ1-1 | - | - | TRBV7-9 | TGTGCCAGCTCCCCGACCAGTGAAGCTTTCTTT | CASSPTSEAFF
TRBJ1-5 | - | - | TRBV15 | TGTGCCACCAGCAGGATAAATCAGCCCCAGCATTTT | CATSRINQPQHF
TRBJ2-7 | - | - | TRBV29-1 | TGCAGCGTTGTTGTCGGCTTAACCTACGAGCAGTACTTC | CSVVVGLTYEQYF
TRBJ1-1 | - | - | TRBV6-6 | TGTGCCAGCACCCCCGACAGTGGGGAAGCTTTCTTT | CASTPDSGEAFF
TRBJ1-2 | - | - | TRBV13 | TGTGCCAGCAGCGCGGGACACTTTAACTATGGCTACACCTTC | CASSAGHFNYGYTF
TRBJ2-1 | TRBD1 | - | TRBV7-9 | TGTGCCAGCAGCCCTAAAAACCGACAGGGTCCGGTCCATGAGCAGTTCTTC | CASSPKNRQGPVHEQFF
TRBJ1-2 | TRBD1 | - | TRBV30 | TGTGCCTGGAGTCCCGACAGGGGGGACTATGGCTACACCTTC | CAWSPDRGDYGYTF
TRBJ2-5 | - | - | TRBV30 | TGTGCCTGGAGTGTTCTCGGAGTACAAGAGACCCAGTACTTC | CAWSVLGVQETQYF
TRBJ2-3 | TRBD1 | - | TRBV5-1 | TGCGCCAGCAGAACCGGGACAGGGTTAGATACGCAGTATTTT | CASRTGTGLDTQYF
TRBJ2-7 | TRBD2 | - | TRBV3-1 | TGTGCCAGAGACGAGACTAGCGGGAGGTACGAGCAGTACTTC | CARDETSGRYEQYF
TRBJ2-7 | - | - | TRBV7-9 | TGTGCCAGCACCTACACTGGAGATACCTACGAGCAGTACTTC | CASTYTGDTYEQYF
TRBJ2-7 | - | - | TRBV28 | TGTGCCAGCACCGGCGTCGGGGACTACGAGCAGTACTTC | CASTGVGDYEQYF
TRBJ1-2 | - | - | TRBV20-1 | TGCAGTGCTCCCGGGGAGGCAGGGCGGGGCTACACCTTC | CSAPGEAGRGYTF
TRBJ1-3 | - | - | TRBV29-1 | TGCAGCGTTTTAGATTCGGTTAGAAACACCATATATTTT | CSVLDSVRNTIYF
TRBJ2-3 | - | - | TRBV5-5 | TGTGCCAGCATCCAATCAGGGGATACGCAGTATTTT | CASIQSGDTQYF
TRBJ1-1 | - | - | TRBV29-1 | TGCAGCGCTCGACCCTCAGAGGTGGAAGCTTTCTTT | CSARPSEVEAFF
TRBJ1-1 | - | - | TRBV24-1 | TGTGCCACCAGTGACCTCGTGGTAGTAAGTCCGAACACTGAAGCTTTCTTT | CATSDLVVVSPNTEAFF
TRBJ2-1 | - | - | TRBV7-6 | TGTGCCAGCAGCTTAGGGAATGAAGATGAGCAGTTCTTC | CASSLGNEDEQFF
TRBJ2-7 | TRBD2 | - | TRBV6-5 | TGTGCCAGCAGTTACCGCGCGGGAGGCTCCTACGAGCAGTACTTC | CASSYRAGGSYEQYF
TRBJ2-5 | - | - | TRBV9 | TGTGCCAGCAGCGCGGGACCCTACGGAGAGACCCAGTACTTC | CASSAGPYGETQYF
TRBJ2-1 | TRBD1 | - | TRBV14 | TGTGCCAGCAGCCAAGTAGGGGGCATCGTGGATGAGCAGTTCTTC | CASSQVGGIVDEQFF
TRBJ2-7 | - | - | TRBV5-1 | TGCGCCAGCAGTATGACAAATTCCTACGAGCAGTACTTC | CASSMTNSYEQYF
TRBJ2-1 | - | - | TRBV15 | TGTGCCACCACCACACTAAGCCACTTCTCCTACAATGAGCAGTTCTTC | CATTTLSHFSYNEQFF
TRBJ2-7 | TRBD1 | once | TRBV18 | TGTGCCAGCTCTCCAAGCGCTGGACAGGGTAGCTACGAGCAGTACTTC | CASSPSAGQGSYEQYF
TRBJ2-7 | - | - | TRBV13 | TGTGCCAGCAGCTTAGACGGGAACGAGCAGTACTTC | CASSLDGNEQYF
TRBJ2-5 | - | - | TRBV27 | TGTGCCAGCAGTCCCCGACTAGAAGCGACCCAGTACTTC | CASSPRLEATQYF
TRBJ2-2 | - | - | TRBV6-2/TRBV6-3 | TGTGCCAGCAACCATGGCGCCGGGGAGCTGTTTTTT | CASNHGAGELFF
TRBJ1-1 | TRBD1 | - | TRBV7-3 | TGTGCCAGCAGCTTTCACCCGACAGGGCGCGGTATGAACACTGAAGCTTTCTTT | CASSFHPTGRGMNTEAFF
TRBJ2-7 | - | - | TRBV9 | TGTGCCAGCAGCTTTAGGAGACTAGGATCCTACGAGCAGTACTTC | CASSFRRLGSYEQYF
TRBJ2-1 | - | - | TRBV27 | TGTGCCAGCAGTTTAGGCCCCTCGGGCAATGAGCAGTTCTTC | CASSLGPSGNEQFF
TRBJ2-3 | TRBD1 | - | TRBV7-6 | TGTGCCAGCAGCACCGGACAGGGGAGCACAGATACGCAGTATTTT | CASSTGQGSTDTQYF
TRBJ1-1 | - | - | TRBV11-2 | TGTGCCAGCAGCCGTATGAACACTGAAGCTTTCTTT | CASSRMNTEAFF
TRBJ2-3 | TRBD2 | once | TRBV5-4 | TGTGCCAGCAGTCCTAGCGGCCCCACAGATACGCAGTATTTT | CASSPSGPTDTQYF
TRBJ1-1 | TRBD1 | - | TRBV28 | TGTGCCAGCAGTTTATACCCCAGGGGGACTGAAGCTTTCTTT | CASSLYPRGTEAFF
TRBJ2-7 | TRBD2 | - | TRBV5-1 | TGCGCCAGCAGCTCCGGGCCTAGCGGAGGAATCTACGAGCAGTACTTC | CASSSGPSGGIYEQYF
TRBJ1-5 | - | - | TRBV28 | TGTGCCAGCAGTTTAGTAGTTAACAGCAATCAGCCCCAGCATTTT | CASSLVVNSNQPQHF